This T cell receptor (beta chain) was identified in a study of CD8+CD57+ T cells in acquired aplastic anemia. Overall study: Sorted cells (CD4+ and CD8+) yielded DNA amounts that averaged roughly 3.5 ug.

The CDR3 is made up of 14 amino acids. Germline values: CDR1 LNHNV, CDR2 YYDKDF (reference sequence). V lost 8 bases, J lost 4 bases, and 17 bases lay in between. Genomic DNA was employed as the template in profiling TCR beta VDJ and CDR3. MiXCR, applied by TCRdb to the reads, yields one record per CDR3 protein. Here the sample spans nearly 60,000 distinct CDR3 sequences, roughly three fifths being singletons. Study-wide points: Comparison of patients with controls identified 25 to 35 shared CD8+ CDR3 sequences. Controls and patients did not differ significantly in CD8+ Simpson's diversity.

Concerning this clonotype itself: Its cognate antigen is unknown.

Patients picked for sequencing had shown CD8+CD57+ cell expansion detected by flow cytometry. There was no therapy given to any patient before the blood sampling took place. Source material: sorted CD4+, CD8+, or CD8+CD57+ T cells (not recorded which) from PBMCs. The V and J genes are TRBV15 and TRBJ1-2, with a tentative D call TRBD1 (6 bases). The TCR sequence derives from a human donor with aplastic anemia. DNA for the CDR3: TGTGCCACCGGTAGGGGGTTCGGTAGCTATGGCTACACCTTC. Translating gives CATGRGFGSYGYTF.